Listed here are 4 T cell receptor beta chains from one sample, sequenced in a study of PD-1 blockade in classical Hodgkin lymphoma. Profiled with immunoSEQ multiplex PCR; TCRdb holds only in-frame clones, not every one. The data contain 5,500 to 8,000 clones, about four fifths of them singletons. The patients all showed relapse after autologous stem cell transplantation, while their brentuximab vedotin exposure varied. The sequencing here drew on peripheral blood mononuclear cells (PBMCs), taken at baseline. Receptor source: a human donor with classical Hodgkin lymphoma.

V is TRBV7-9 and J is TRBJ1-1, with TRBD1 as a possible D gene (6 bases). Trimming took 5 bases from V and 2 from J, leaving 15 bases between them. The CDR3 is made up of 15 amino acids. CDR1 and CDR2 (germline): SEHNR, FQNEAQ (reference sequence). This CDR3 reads CASSARQVYNTEAFF. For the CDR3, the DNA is TGTGCCAGCAGCGCCAGACAGGTTTATAACACTGAAGCTTTCTTT.

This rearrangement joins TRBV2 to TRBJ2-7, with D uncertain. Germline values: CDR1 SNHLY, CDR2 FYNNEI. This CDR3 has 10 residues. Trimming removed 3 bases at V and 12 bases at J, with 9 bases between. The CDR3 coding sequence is TGTGCCAGCAGTGAGGCCGGCCGGTACTTC. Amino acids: CASSEAGRYF.

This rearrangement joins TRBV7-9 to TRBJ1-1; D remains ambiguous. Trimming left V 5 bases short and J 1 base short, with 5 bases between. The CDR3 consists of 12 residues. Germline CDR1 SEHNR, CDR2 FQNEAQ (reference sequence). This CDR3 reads CASSQQNTEAFF. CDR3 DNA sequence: TGTGCCAGCAGCCAACAGAACACTGAAGCTTTCTTT.

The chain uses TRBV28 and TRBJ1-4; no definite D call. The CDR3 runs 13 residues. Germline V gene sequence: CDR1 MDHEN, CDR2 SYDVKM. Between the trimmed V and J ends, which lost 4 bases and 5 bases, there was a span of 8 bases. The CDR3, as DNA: TGTGCCAGCAGTTCACCCGGGAATGAAAAACTGTTTTTT. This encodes CASSSPGNEKLFF.